A single sample gave rise to the 6 T cell receptor beta chains below, sequenced in a study of chemoradiotherapy in HPV16-positive cancers. Clones were sequenced by immunoSEQ multiplex PCR, and TCRdb holds only the in-frame ones, with some missing. The sample lists about 30,000 clones, around 84% occurring once. Sequences were derived from blood, sampled from a patient who underwent chemoradiotherapy. The origin of the receptors is a human donor with HPV-associated anogenital cancer.

V usage is TRBV5-4 and J usage is TRBJ1-1; D gene uncertain. This CDR3 has 14 residues. Germline CDR1 and CDR2: SGHNT and YYREEE (reference sequence). V was cut by 5 bases and J by 3 bases, with 14 bases left in between. CDR3 loop: CASSSKTDHTEAFF. As DNA, the CDR3 is TGTGCCAGCAGTTCAAAGACCGATCACACTGAAGCTTTCTTT.

The V and J genes are TRBV5-4 and TRBJ1-2; possible D gene TRBD1, 5 bases. Trimming took off 4 bases at V and 5 bases at J, with 15 bases between the two ends. The CDR3 spans 14 residues. Germline V CDR1 and CDR2: SGHNT, YYREEE (reference sequence). This chain's CDR3 is CASSHGGAGYGYTF. CDR3 in DNA: TGTGCCAGCAGCCACGGGGGTGCTGGATATGGCTACACCTTC.

This clone has only a few counts. The rearrangement joins TRBV5-1 to TRBJ2-1; 11 nucleotides match TRBD2. This CDR3 has 18 amino acids. V was pared by 0 bases and J by 8 bases, with 13 bases of the junction left unmatched. The germline gives CDR1 SGHRS, CDR2 YFSETQ. In nucleotides, the CDR3 is TGCGCCAGCAGCTTGGACGGCTATCTGGGTAGCGGGGGGGATGAGCAGTTCTTC. It encodes CASSLDGYLGSGGDEQFF.

The chain joins TRBV5-1 to TRBJ2-3, with D perhaps TRBD1 (6 bases). The CDR3 sequence is 15 residues long. Trimming cost V 2 bases and J 2 bases, with 12 bases left between them. From germline, CDR1 is SGHRS and CDR2 YFSETQ. The CDR3 DNA is TGCGCCAGCAGCTTTGACAGGCTAGTCACAGATACGCAGTATTTT. It translates to CASSFDRLVTDTQYF.

This clone has a single count. This chain uses TRBV7-9 with TRBJ1-1, with D tentatively TRBD1 (5 bases). The germline V gene has CDR1 SEHNR and CDR2 FQNEAQ (reference sequence). The CDR3 has 14 amino acids. V was pared by 7 bases and J by 7 bases, with 19 bases between. The CDR3 bases are TGTGCCAGCACCCCAATGTCAGGAGACAGTGAAGCTTTCTTT. This sequence encodes CASTPMSGDSEAFF.

The chain has TRBV14 and TRBJ1-2, with D unresolved. Trimming cost V 4 bases and J 4 bases, with 13 bases left between them. Germline V gives CDR1 SGHDN, CDR2 FVKESK. The CDR3 extends over 14 amino acids. CDR3 bases: TGTGCCAGCAGCCCGGGGAGTTGGGGCTATGGCTACACCTTC. This gives the protein CASSPGSWGYGYTF.